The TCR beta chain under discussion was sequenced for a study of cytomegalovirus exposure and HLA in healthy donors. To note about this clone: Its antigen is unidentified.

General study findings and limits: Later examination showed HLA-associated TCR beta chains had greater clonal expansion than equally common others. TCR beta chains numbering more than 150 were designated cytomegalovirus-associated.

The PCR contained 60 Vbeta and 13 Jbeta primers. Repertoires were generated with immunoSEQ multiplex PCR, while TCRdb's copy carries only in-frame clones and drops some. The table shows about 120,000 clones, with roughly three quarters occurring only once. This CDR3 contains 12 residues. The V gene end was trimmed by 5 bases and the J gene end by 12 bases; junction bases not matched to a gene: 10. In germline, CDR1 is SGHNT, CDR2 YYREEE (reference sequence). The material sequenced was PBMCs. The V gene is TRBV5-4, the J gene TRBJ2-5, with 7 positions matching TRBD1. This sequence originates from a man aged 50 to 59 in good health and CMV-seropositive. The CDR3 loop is CASRQDRAVEYF. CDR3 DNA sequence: TGTGCCAGCAGACAAGACAGGGCGGTTGAGTACTTC.